A single T cell receptor (beta chain) is shown here with its context. What it recognizes is unknown. The data were obtained in a study of CXCR3-negative and CXCR3-positive naive CD8 T cells. For the study at large: Approximately 140 million TRB reads were obtained in total, which works out to about 1.5 +/- 0.3 million per library. Study-wide results and caveats: The majority of assays used fresh PBMCs, and CXCR3 expression partially decreased after cryopreservation.

The method, 5' RACE with UMI labels, was used to prepare the TRB cDNA libraries. With the 5' RACE reads reprocessed, TCRdb shows one record per CDR3 protein and no DNA. Found here are approximately 88,000 distinct CDR3 sequences; the top ten clones hold 1.7%. The origin of this receptor is a human donor in good health. Some clones in this sample may be carry-over from other donors' samples. The material sequenced was naive CXCR3- CD8+ T cells from blood. As for subset: CD45RO-CCR7+CD27+CD95- naive CD8+ T cells lacking CXCR3 (TNR3-).

CDR3 protein: CASSPVPSGEQFF. V usage is TRBV5-1 and J usage is TRBJ2-1; with no DNA, the TCRdb D assignment of TRBD2 cannot be verified. The length of the CDR3 is 13 residues. CDR1 SGHRS and CDR2 YFSETQ come from the germline V gene.